One sample yielded the 31 T cell receptor beta chains listed below, sequenced in a study of Ad26.COV2.S vaccination and SARS-CoV-2 variants. Method: immunoSEQ multiplex PCR; TCRdb's copy keeps in-frame clones and lacks some. This table has around 400,000 clones, about nine tenths appearing once. Treatment in this sample: roughly 19 received Ad26.COV2.S at low or high dose, single or two shots; about 5 received placebo; per-sample allocation not given. Sampling was done on day 63 after the first vaccine or placebo injection. The source was peripheral blood, collected in a trial of Ad26.COV2.S vaccine versus placebo. Receptors originate from a person between 18 and 60 years old who received the Ad26.COV2.S COVID-19 vaccine or a placebo.

The chain is built from TRBV28 and TRBJ2-7; the D is unclear. This CDR3 has 14 residues. V lost 7 bases and J 4 bases, leaving 17 bases between the germline ends. Germline V lookup: CDR1 MDHEN, CDR2 SYDVKM. Here the CDR3 reads CASNDSGSGYEQYF. CDR3 in DNA: TGTGCCAGCAATGACTCCGGGTCGGGTTACGAGCAGTACTTC.

The chain couples TRBV9 to TRBJ1-4, with D maybe TRBD1 (5 bases). V lost 3 bases and J lost 0, with 9 bases in between. The CDR3 loop spans 15 amino acids. CDR1 SGDLS and CDR2 YYNGEE come from the germline V gene. Here the CDR3 DNA reads TGTGCCAGCAGCGAGTCAGGGTCAACTAATGAAAAACTGTTTTTT. Its protein is CASSESGSTNEKLFF.

In this sample, this clone turned up a few times. V is TRBV20-1 and J is TRBJ1-5; D is unclear. The CDR3 loop spans 9 amino acids. The germline V and J ends were trimmed by 8 bases and 5 bases, with 4 bases remaining between them. The germline V gene encodes CDR1 DFQATT and CDR2 SNEGSKA (reference sequence). The CDR3 nucleotides are TGCAGTCACCATCAGCCCCAGCATTTT. Its translation is CSHHQPQHF.

The chain joins TRBV11-3 to TRBJ2-5; D remains ambiguous. The germline V gene has CDR1 SGHNT and CDR2 YENEEA. The CDR3 is 14 residues long. Trimming removed 5 bases at V and 2 bases at J, with 12 bases between. In DNA form, the CDR3 reads TGTGCCAGCAGCACGAGGTTAGGGCAAGAGACCCAGTACTTC. Amino acid sequence: CASSTRLGQETQYF.

The CDR3 loop is CASSSGTLGNYGYTF. For the CDR3, the DNA is TGTGCCAGCAGTTCCGGGACGTTAGGCAACTATGGCTACACCTTC. V is TRBV5-6 and J is TRBJ1-2; weak D call: TRBD1 (5 bases). Trimming shortened V by 5 bases and J by 2 bases, and 16 bases separated the two germline ends. This CDR3 comprises 15 residues. Germline CDR1 SGHDT, CDR2 YYEEEE.

The chain employs TRBV7-6 and TRBJ1-5, with D possibly matching TRBD1 (6 bases). CDR1 SGHVS and CDR2 FNYEAQ come from the germline V gene. Trimming removed 5 bases from V and 0 bases from J, with 14 bases in between. This CDR3 has 16 amino acids. The CDR3 DNA follows: TGTGCCAGCAGCCTTCCGGGACACAATAGCAATCAGCCCCAGCATTTT. This encodes CASSLPGHNSNQPQHF. Complete variable domain (other parts from reference TRBV7-6 and TRBJ1-5): GAGVSQSPRYKVTKRGQDVALRCDPISGHVSLYWYRQALGQGPEFLTYFNYEAQQDKSGLPNDRFSAERPEGSISTLTIQRTEQRDSAMYRCASSLPGHNSNQPQHFGDGTRLSIL.

This chain joins TRBV2 and TRBJ2-1, with D perhaps matching TRBD1 (6 bases). The CDR3 totals 12 residues. V gave up 5 bases and J gave up 7 bases, with 9 bases separating them. Looked up from germline, CDR1 is SNHLY and CDR2 is FYNNEI. The CDR3 reads CASSLGGNEQFF. CDR3 coding DNA: TGTGCCAGCAGTTTAGGGGGTAATGAGCAGTTCTTC.

V and J are TRBV28 and TRBJ2-5, with a weak D call TRBD1 (5 bases). The CDR3 totals 12 residues. The germline V gene encodes CDR1 MDHEN and CDR2 SYDVKM. V lost 4 bases to trimming and J lost 3 bases, with 6 bases between them. For the CDR3, the DNA is TGTGCCAGCAGTTCGACAGAAGAGACCCAGTACTTC. This sequence encodes CASSSTEETQYF.

CDR3 sequence (DNA): TGTGCCAGCATTGTTCAGGAGCAGTTCTTC. Its translation: CASIVQEQFF. This chain connects TRBV2 to TRBJ2-1; D unclear. Germline CDR1 and CDR2: SNHLY and FYNNEI. The CDR3 consists of 10 residues. V was pared by 7 bases and J by 10 bases, with 8 bases between.

J is TRBJ1-2 and V is TRBV18; a possible D gene is TRBD1 (5 bases). The germline CDR1 and CDR2 sequences are KGHSH and LQKENI. This CDR3 region has 16 residues. Between the trimmed V and J ends, which lost 0 bases and 4 bases, there was a span of 15 bases. The CDR3 nucleotides are TGTGCCAGCTCACCACCCCAGGGACCTGAAGGCTATGGCTACACCTTC. Protein: CASSPPQGPEGYGYTF.

The chain employs TRBV7-8 and TRBJ1-2; D perhaps matches TRBD1 (5 bases). The CDR3 has 13 amino acids. V was shortened by 2 bases and J by 11 bases, with 15 bases between the two germline ends. Germline CDR1 SGHVS, CDR2 FQNEAQ. The CDR3 here is CASSLREGAGYTF. The CDR3 coding sequence is TGTGCCAGCAGCTTAAGGGAAGGGGCGGGATACACCTTC.

The rearrangement joins TRBV30 to TRBJ1-4, with 7 bases identical to TRBD1. CDR1 is GTSNPN and CDR2 is SVGIG in the germline V gene (reference sequence). Trimming took 5 bases from V and 3 from J; bases not matched to a gene: 6. CDR3 size: 14 residues. The CDR3 sequence: CAWSAGQSNEKLFF. The CDR3, as DNA: TGTGCCTGGTCAGCGGGACAGTCTAATGAAAAACTGTTTTTT.

DNA for the CDR3: TGTGCCAGCAGCTACAGCGGGGGAAGCAATCAGCCCCAGCATTTT. Amino acids: CASSYSGGSNQPQHF. The genes are TRBV27 and TRBJ1-5; D possibly corresponds to TRBD1 (5 bases). Germline V gene sequence: CDR1 MNHEY, CDR2 SMNVEV (reference sequence). V was trimmed by 6 bases and J by 1 base, leaving 13 bases between them. The CDR3 has 15 residues.

The rearrangement uses TRBV7-9 and TRBJ2-2; no reliable D call. This CDR3 is built from 13 residues. Germline-derived CDR1 and CDR2 are SEHNR and FQNEAQ (reference sequence). The V gene lost 5 bases and the J gene lost 4 bases, with 8 bases spanning the gap. The CDR3 protein is CASSRGGTGELFF. The CDR3 DNA reads TGTGCCAGCAGCCGCGGTGGCACCGGGGAGCTGTTTTTT. Based on the CDR3 plus reference TRBV7-9 and TRBJ2-2, the full variable domain is DTGVSQNPRHKITKRGQNVTFRCDPISEHNRLYWYRQTLGQGPEFLTYFQNEAQLEKSRLLSDRFSAERPKGSFSTLEIQRTEQGDSAMYLCASSRGGTGELFFGEGSRLTVL.

The chain recombines TRBV9 with TRBJ2-2; 9 nucleotides match TRBD2. Germline V CDR1 and CDR2: SGDLS, YYNGEE. V shed 0 bases, J shed 8 bases, and the junction held 14 bases outside the gene matches. This CDR3 comprises 18 residues. The DNA of the CDR3 is TGTGCCAGCAGCGTAGGAGGCGGCGGGAGGGCGCTCTCGGGGGAGCTGTTTTTT. It specifies CASSVGGGGRALSGELFF.

This rearrangement joins TRBV19 to TRBJ1-5; possible D gene TRBD1, 6 bases. Trimming stripped 7 bases from V and 0 bases from J, with 13 bases between. The CDR3 has 15 amino acids. CDR1 LNHDA and CDR2 SQIVND come from the germline V gene (reference sequence). CDR3 sequence reads: CASIAGGGSNQPQHF. CDR3 sequence (DNA): TGTGCCAGTATCGCAGGAGGGGGTAGCAATCAGCCCCAGCATTTT.

This rearrangement joins TRBV28 to TRBJ1-3; 7 bases agree with TRBD1. J lost 10 bases, V lost 6 bases, and 6 bases had no gene match. CDR1 is MDHEN, CDR2 SYDVKM, per germline. The CDR3 has 12 residues. In nucleotides, the CDR3 is TGTGCCAGCAGGACAGGGACCATTACCATATATTTT. Amino acids: CASRTGTITIYF.

This clone has just a few counts. V and J are TRBV12-3 or TRBV12-4 and TRBJ1-6, with D possibly TRBD1 on 5 matching bases. The CDR3 extends over 11 amino acids. V was pared by 3 bases and J by 13 bases, with 7 bases between. CDR3 sequence (DNA): TGTGCCAGCAGTTTTCAGGGTCCCCTCCACTTT. Translation: CASSFQGPLHF.

In its sample, this clone was seen a few times. This chain connects TRBV15 to TRBJ1-4, with a weak D call TRBD1 (6 bases). Germline V gene sequence: CDR1 LNHNV, CDR2 YYDKDF (reference sequence). The CDR3 runs to 14 residues. The ends were cut back, 1 base at V and 8 bases at J, with 11 bases in the middle. The chain's CDR3 is CATSRGQAREKLFF. The CDR3 DNA is TGTGCCACCAGCAGAGGACAGGCGAGAGAAAAACTGTTTTTT.

The rearrangement links TRBV18 to TRBJ2-5; weak D call: TRBD2 (6 bases). Germline V gene sequence: CDR1 KGHSH, CDR2 LQKENI. Trimming stripped 2 bases from V and 2 bases from J, with 27 bases between. The CDR3 length is 20 residues. The CDR3 here is CASSPFFGRRDSLAQETQYF. CDR3 bases: TGTGCCAGCTCACCATTCTTTGGACGTCGGGACTCCCTGGCTCAAGAGACCCAGTACTTC.

The chain is built from TRBV14 and TRBJ1-4; 7 bases map to TRBD1. Germline values: CDR1 SGHDN, CDR2 FVKESK. V dropped 0 bases and J dropped 8; count of bases not matched to a gene: 9. The CDR3 has 16 amino acids. The CDR3 DNA is TGTGCCAGCAGCCAAGACTCGACAGGGATAAGCGAAAAACTGTTTTTT. Encoded protein: CASSQDSTGISEKLFF.

This chain joins TRBV19 and TRBJ2-1; 10 bases fit TRBD2. Germline V gene sequence: CDR1 LNHDA, CDR2 SQIVND (reference sequence). This CDR3 has 15 amino acids. After removal of 7 bases from V and 7 bases from J, the junction contained 10 bases not matched to a gene. This CDR3 is CASNTLAGVSNEQFF. CDR3 nucleotides: TGTGCCAGTAATACCCTAGCGGGAGTTTCTAATGAGCAGTTCTTC.

This clone was recorded a few times. The rearrangement uses TRBV7-2 and TRBJ1-5; 7 bases line up with TRBD1. V lost 3 bases and J lost 4; bases outside the gene matches: 3. The length of the CDR3 is 14 residues. Looked up from germline, CDR1 is SGHTA and CDR2 is FQGNSA. CDR3 nucleotide sequence: TGTGCCAGCAGCTTCCGGGACAGAAATCAGCCCCAGCATTTT. Protein product: CASSFRDRNQPQHF.

The rearrangement joins TRBV29-1 to TRBJ2-7, with 10 bases identical to TRBD2. CDR1 is SQVTM and CDR2 is ANQGSEA in the germline V gene. The CDR3 is made up of 14 amino acids. The junction had 4 bases not matched to a gene; V was cut back by 2 bases and J by 3 bases. The CDR3 region is CSVETSGTRYEQYF. CDR3 nucleotides: TGCAGCGTTGAAACTAGCGGGACCCGCTACGAGCAGTACTTC.

The gene calls are TRBV11-2 and TRBJ1-2, with D unresolved. This CDR3 comprises 14 residues. CDR1 SGHAT and CDR2 FQNNGV come from the germline V gene. Trimming shortened V by 5 bases and J by 2 bases, and 12 bases separated the two germline ends. The CDR3 spells CASSPASGNYGYTF. The CDR3 DNA reads as TGTGCCAGCAGCCCAGCCAGCGGGAACTATGGCTACACCTTC.

The rearrangement links TRBV7-9 to TRBJ1-2; D is unresolved. With 1 base removed from V and 6 bases from J, the gap between germline ends came to 12 bases. This CDR3 spans 14 amino acids. Germline-derived CDR1 and CDR2 are SEHNR and FQNEAQ (reference sequence). The CDR3 sequence: CASSLEAGLNGYTF. The CDR3, as DNA: TGTGCCAGCAGCTTAGAGGCTGGGTTGAATGGCTACACCTTC.

V is TRBV7-8 and J is TRBJ2-2; D is undetermined. The CDR3 consists of 14 residues. V was pared by 0 bases and J by 4 bases, with 6 bases between. Germline lookup yields CDR1 SGHVS and CDR2 FQNEAQ. The CDR3 reads CASSLADGTGELFF. CDR3 bases: TGTGCCAGCAGCTTAGCGGACGGCACCGGGGAGCTGTTTTTT.

The chain carries TRBV6-5 and TRBJ2-5; D not certain. The CDR3 spans 13 residues. The V gene's germline CDR1 is MNHEY and CDR2 SVGAGI. V lost 8 bases and J lost 3, with 13 bases in between. Here the CDR3 reads CASSNLAKETQYF. The CDR3 DNA reads TGTGCCAGCTCAAACTTGGCCAAAGAGACCCAGTACTTC.

The rearrangement joins TRBV7-9 to TRBJ2-5; tentative D call: TRBD1 (6 bases). This CDR3 contains 12 residues. V was clipped by 5 bases and J by 5 bases, with 9 bases between them. Germline V gives CDR1 SEHNR, CDR2 FQNEAQ (reference sequence). CDR3 sequence (DNA): TGTGCCAGCAGCCGACAGGTTGAGACCCAGTACTTC. Encoded protein: CASSRQVETQYF.

The rearrangement joins TRBV7-9 to TRBJ1-2, with 7 bases aligning to TRBD1. Trimming at V came to 6 bases and at J to 4 bases, leaving 8 bases not matched to a gene. Germline loops: CDR1 SEHNR, CDR2 FQNEAQ (reference sequence). CDR3 length: 14 amino acids. CDR3 DNA sequence: TGTGCCAGCAGGCAACAGGGGTTGGCCTATGGCTACACCTTC. It translates to CASRQQGLAYGYTF.

V usage is TRBV4-1 and J usage is TRBJ1-3, with D unresolved. The CDR3 has 14 amino acids. Looked up from germline, CDR1 is MGHRA and CDR2 is YSYEKL. Deletions cut 2 bases from V and 8 bases from J, with 13 bases between. The DNA for the CDR3 is TGCGCCAGCAGCCAAAGGGAAGGTGGGGACACCATATATTTT. This sequence encodes CASSQREGGDTIYF.